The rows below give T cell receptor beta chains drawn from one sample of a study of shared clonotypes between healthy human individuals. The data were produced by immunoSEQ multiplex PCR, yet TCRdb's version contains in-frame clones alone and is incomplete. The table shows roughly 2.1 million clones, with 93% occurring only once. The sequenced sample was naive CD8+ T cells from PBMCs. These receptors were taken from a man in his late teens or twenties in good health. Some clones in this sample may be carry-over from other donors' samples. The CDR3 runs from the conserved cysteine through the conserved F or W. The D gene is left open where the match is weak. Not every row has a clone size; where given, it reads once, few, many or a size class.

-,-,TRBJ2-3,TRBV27,TGTGCCAGCAGTTTAAGTGTCGTTGGGATTTCAGATACGCAGTATTTT,CASSLSVVGISDTQYF
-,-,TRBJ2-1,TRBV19,TGTGCCAGTAGTCCGAGGGCCTCCTACAATGAGCAGTTCTTC,CASSPRASYNEQFF
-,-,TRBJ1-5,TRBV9,TGTGCCAGCAGCGTAGACCAGCCCCAGCATTTT,CASSVDQPQHF
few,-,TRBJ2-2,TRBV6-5,TGTGCCAGCAGTTACGAACGGGAGAACACCGGGGAGCTGTTTTTT,CASSYERENTGELFF
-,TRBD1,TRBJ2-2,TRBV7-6,TGTGCCAGCAGCTTAGCACAGGGGATCGGCGGGGAGCTGTTTTTT,CASSLAQGIGGELFF
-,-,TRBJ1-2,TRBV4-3,TGCGCCAGCAGCCAAGGGAGATACTATGGCTACACCTTC,CASSQGRYYGYTF
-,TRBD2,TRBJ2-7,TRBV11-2,TGTGCCAGCAGCTTCGCCCGGGGACTAGCGAACTCCTACGAGCAGTACTTC,CASSFARGLANSYEQYF
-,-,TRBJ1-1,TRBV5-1,TGCGCCAGCAGCCAGGGTCGGACTGAAGCTTTCTTT,CASSQGRTEAFF
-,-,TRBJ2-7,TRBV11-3,TGTGCCAGCAGCAACCGGGACTCCCCCTGGGAGCAGTACTTC,CASSNRDSPWEQYF
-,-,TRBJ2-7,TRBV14,TGTGCCAGCAGCCAAGTAGCTGGGAATTACGAGCAGTACTTC,CASSQVAGNYEQYF
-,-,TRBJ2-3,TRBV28,TGTGCCAGCAGGTTAGACAGGAATACGCAGTATTTT,CASRLDRNTQYF
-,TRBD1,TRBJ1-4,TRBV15,TGTGCCACCAGCAGAGTGGGACAGCCTAATGAAAAACTGTTTTTT,CATSRVGQPNEKLFF
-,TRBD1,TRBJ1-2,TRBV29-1,TGCAGCGTTCCCGGACAGGATGGCTACACCTTC,CSVPGQDGYTF
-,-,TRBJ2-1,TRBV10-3,TGTGCCATCAGTGGCCAGCTGTTGGGGAGCTCCTACAATGAGCAGTTCTTC,CAISGQLLGSSYNEQFF
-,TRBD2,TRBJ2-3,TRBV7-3,TGTGCCAGCAGCCTAGCGGGAGTTGCAGATACGCAGTATTTT,CASSLAGVADTQYF
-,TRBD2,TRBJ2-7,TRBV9,TGTGCCAGCAGCGTTAGACTAGCGGGAGGGGACGAGCAGTACTTC,CASSVRLAGGDEQYF
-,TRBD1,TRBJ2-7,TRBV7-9,TGTGCCAGCAGCCCCATTTACGGACAGGGCGGCGAGCAGTACTTC,CASSPIYGQGGEQYF
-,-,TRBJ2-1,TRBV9,TGTGCCAGCAGCATCTCGACGGGACAAACCTACAATGAGCAGTTCTTC,CASSISTGQTYNEQFF
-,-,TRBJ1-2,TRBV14,TGTGCCAGCAGCCGGCCCCGTGGACAAGGGAAGGCCTTC,CASSRPRGQGKAF
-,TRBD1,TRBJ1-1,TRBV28,TGTGCCAGCAGTTTTATGAGACAGGGGAGAATGAACACTGAAGCTTTCTTT,CASSFMRQGRMNTEAFF
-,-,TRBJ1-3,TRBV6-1,TGTGCCAGCAGCGTTGACGCAAGCTCTGGAAACACCATATATTTT,CASSVDASSGNTIYF
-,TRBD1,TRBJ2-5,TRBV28,TGTGCCAGCAGAACGGGACAGGGCGGAGAGACCCAGTACTTC,CASRTGQGGETQYF
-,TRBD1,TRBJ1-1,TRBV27,TGTGCCAGCAGTCCAGGGGGCGGGTATACTGAAGCTTTCTTT,CASSPGGGYTEAFF
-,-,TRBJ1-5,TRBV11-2,TGTGCCAGCAGCTTAAAAATAAGATCGCCCCAGCATTTT,CASSLKIRSPQHF